These 14 T cell receptor beta chains originate from one sample sequenced in a study of blood T cell repertoires in COVID-19. Profiling relied on immunoSEQ multiplex PCR, and the TCRdb table lists in-frame clones only, not all of them. The data show approximately 210,000 clones, 82% seen once. The sequencing input was PBMCs or T cells enriched from blood (not recorded which). Receptor source: a man aged 35 to 55 who had recovered from COVID-19.

This clone was counted a few times. The chain recombines TRBV13 with TRBJ1-1, with D possibly being TRBD1 (5 bases). CDR1 is PRHDT and CDR2 is FYEKMQ in the germline V gene (reference sequence). Trimming removed 4 bases at V and 1 base at J, with 10 bases between. The CDR3 has 14 amino acids. In nucleotides, the CDR3 is TGTGCCAGCAGCTATACCACAGGGAACACTGAAGCTTTCTTT. It translates to CASSYTTGNTEAFF. The full variable domain, in which reference TRBV13 and TRBJ1-1 provide the parts outside the CDR3, is AAGVIQSPRHLIKEKRETATLKCYPIPRHDTVYWYQQGPGQDPQFLISFYEKMQSDKGSIPDRFSAQQFSDYHSELNMSSLELGDSALYFCASSYTTGNTEAFFGQGTRLTVV.

V gene TRBV4-1 combines with J gene TRBJ1-1; D gene unclear. Germline V gene sequence: CDR1 MGHRA, CDR2 YSYEKL. There are 15 residues in the CDR3. V shed 4 bases and J shed 5 bases, with 17 bases lying between them. In DNA form, the CDR3 reads TGCGCCAGCAGCCTCCGTCTCGGGGAACAAACTGAAGCTTTCTTT. Protein: CASSLRLGEQTEAFF.

This chain links TRBV5-1 with TRBJ1-1, with 8 nucleotides matching TRBD1. V trimming: 4 bases; J trimming: 0 bases; junction bases outside the gene matches: 5. The CDR3 spans 15 residues. CDR1 and CDR2 (germline): SGHRS, YFSETQ. CDR3 sequence: CASSIMTGVNTEAFF. For the CDR3, the DNA is TGCGCCAGCAGCATAATGACAGGGGTGAACACTGAAGCTTTCTTT.

The genes are TRBV5-1 and TRBJ1-1; D might be TRBD1 (6 bases). V was shortened by 1 base and J by 4 bases, with 14 bases between the two germline ends. The CDR3 is made up of 15 amino acids. Germline-derived CDR1 and CDR2 are SGHRS and YFSETQ. Written as DNA, the CDR3 is TGCGCCAGCAGCTTGCTGGGGGAAGGGGGCACTGAAGCTTTCTTT. It translates to CASSLLGEGGTEAFF.

The J gene is TRBJ1-1, the V gene TRBV25-1, with a possible D match to TRBD1 (5 bases). The CDR3 contains 15 residues. With 1 base removed from V and 5 bases from J, the gap between germline ends came to 14 bases. The germline V gene encodes CDR1 MGHDK and CDR2 SYGVNS. The CDR3 nucleotides are TGTGCCAGCAGTGAATCGCGGAGGGCAGGGACTGAAGCTTTCTTT. Residues: CASSESRRAGTEAFF. Combining the CDR3 with reference TRBV25-1 and TRBJ1-1 gives the whole variable domain EADIYQTPRYLVIGTGKKITLECSQTMGHDKMYWYQQDPGMELHLIHYSYGVNSTEKGDLSSESTVSRIRTEHFPLTLESARPSHTSQYLCASSESRRAGTEAFFGQGTRLTVV.

V gene TRBV3-1 (or the pseudogene TRBV3-2) combines with J gene TRBJ2-7; 12 nucleotides align to TRBD2. The V gene's germline CDR1 is LGHDT and CDR2 YNNKEL (reference sequence). Unmatched junction bases numbered 6, after V lost 3 bases and J lost 6 bases. This CDR3 is built from 15 residues. Written as DNA, the CDR3 is TGTGCCAGCAGCCATGGACTAGCGGGACGTCCCGAGCAGTACTTC. It translates to CASSHGLAGRPEQYF.

The chain uses TRBV3-1 (or the pseudogene TRBV3-2) and TRBJ1-3; TRBD1 might be the D (6 bases). Germline lookup yields CDR1 LGHDT and CDR2 YNNKEL (reference sequence). V lost 2 bases and J 0 bases, leaving 11 bases between the germline ends. This CDR3 has 16 residues. The CDR3 loop reads CASSQRRGTSGNTIYF. The CDR3 DNA follows: TGTGCCAGCAGCCAACGCAGGGGAACCTCTGGAAACACCATATATTTT.

The chain is built from TRBV7-6 and TRBJ2-7; TRBD1 matches 8 bases. The V and J ends lost 5 bases and 2 bases, in that order; junction bases with no gene match: 11. Germline V gene lookup returns CDR1 SGHVS and CDR2 FNYEAQ. The CDR3 extends over 16 amino acids. CDR3 protein: CASSKMVGQGTYEQYF. CDR3 in DNA: TGTGCCAGCAGCAAGATGGTAGGACAGGGAACCTACGAGCAGTACTTC.

The chain is built from TRBV2 and TRBJ2-1; D gene ambiguous. The V gene's germline CDR1 is SNHLY and CDR2 FYNNEI. This CDR3 has 11 amino acids. V lost 7 bases, J lost 6 bases, and 7 bases lay in between. The CDR3: CASIYSNEQFF. The CDR3 DNA sequence: TGTGCCAGCATTTACTCCAATGAGCAGTTCTTC. Looking up the rest from reference TRBV2 and TRBJ2-1 gives the full variable domain: EPEVTQTPSHQVTQMGQEVILRCVPISNHLYFYWYRQILGQKVEFLVSFYNNEISEKSEIFDDQFSVERPDGSNFTLKIRSTKLEDSAMYFCASIYSNEQFFGPGTRLTVL.

This clone appeared once. This rearrangement joins TRBV5-1 to TRBJ2-3; 8 nucleotides line up with TRBD2. This CDR3 is 15 amino acids long. Germline loops: CDR1 SGHRS, CDR2 YFSETQ. The J segment lost 5 bases and the V segment lost 4 bases, leaving 9 bases of the junction unmatched. The CDR3: CASSPVAGGVDTQYF. The CDR3 DNA is TGCGCCAGCAGCCCCGTGGCGGGAGGTGTAGATACGCAGTATTTT.

The chain has TRBV21-1 and TRBJ1-3; TRBD1, the table's D call, lacks a check against the DNA. TRBV21-1 is assigned pseudogene status. This CDR3 spans 20 amino acids. This chain's CDR3 is CASSARSHRVGKSGGNTIYF. In DNA form, the CDR3 reads TGTGCCAGCAGCGCCCGTAGCCACAGGGTAGGTAAATCTGGTGGAAACACCATATATTTT.

The genes are TRBV5-5 and TRBJ2-7, with TRBD2 matching over 11 bases. This CDR3 is built from 13 residues. Germline V gene sequence: CDR1 SGHKS, CDR2 YYEKEE (reference sequence). Losses at the gene ends were 5 bases for V and 3 bases for J; bases not matched to a gene: 1. Here the CDR3 reads CASRLAGVYEQYF. The CDR3 nucleotides read TGTGCCAGCAGACTAGCGGGAGTCTACGAGCAGTACTTC.

This clone was found a few times. This chain links TRBV7-9 with TRBJ1-5; 8 bases match TRBD1. Trimming removed 1 base from V and 1 base from J; junction bases left unmatched: 6. Germline CDR1 reads SEHNR; CDR2 reads FQNEAQ (reference sequence). This CDR3 has 17 residues. DNA of the CDR3: TGTGCCAGCAGCTTAGGACAGGGGATTCCAAGCAATCAGCCCCAGCATTTT. Translation: CASSLGQGIPSNQPQHF.

This chain connects TRBV5-1 to TRBJ2-3; TRBD2 aligns across 9 bases. Germline lookup yields CDR1 SGHRS and CDR2 YFSETQ. The CDR3 contains 16 residues. J lost 3 bases, V lost 0 bases, and 5 bases had no gene match. The CDR3, as DNA: TGCGCCAGCAGCTTGGTGGGACTAGCAGGGACAGATACGCAGTATTTT. Protein sequence: CASSLVGLAGTDTQYF.